This T cell receptor (beta chain) was recovered during a study of PD-1 blockade in classical Hodgkin lymphoma. Study at large: Once every 2 weeks, patients received intravenous nivolumab at 3 mg/kg.

Study conclusions and caveats: Newly diagnosed and completely responding patients shared comparable baseline diversity. Significant TCR diversity gains by C4D1 occurred in CD4+ but not CD8+ cells.

This CDR3 spans 16 amino acids. The junction had 4 bases not matched to a gene; V was cut back by 2 bases and J by 4 bases. Germline-derived CDR1 and CDR2 are SGHNT and YYREEE (reference sequence). As to this clone: Its specificity is not known.

Profiled with immunoSEQ multiplex PCR; TCRdb holds only in-frame clones, not every one. The sample has about 27,000 clones, roughly 85% seen once. Time point denoted: cycle 4 day 1 (C4D1), after five to seven weeks of nivolumab. No patient escaped relapse after autologous stem cell transplantation, and brentuximab vedotin exposure varied. Isolation of CD4+ T cells from thawed PBMCs was performed by magnetic negative selection. Patients reached a best response of complete response, partial response or progressive disease. The origin of this receptor is a human donor with classical Hodgkin lymphoma. V gene TRBV5-4 combines with J gene TRBJ2-7; 15 bases are a match to TRBD2. The material sequenced was CD4+ T cells from blood, taken before the fourth cycle of nivolumab. The CDR3 sequence is CASSLPGTSGRYEQYF. The CDR3 nucleotides read TGTGCCAGCAGCTTACCCGGGACTAGCGGGAGGTACGAGCAGTACTTC.